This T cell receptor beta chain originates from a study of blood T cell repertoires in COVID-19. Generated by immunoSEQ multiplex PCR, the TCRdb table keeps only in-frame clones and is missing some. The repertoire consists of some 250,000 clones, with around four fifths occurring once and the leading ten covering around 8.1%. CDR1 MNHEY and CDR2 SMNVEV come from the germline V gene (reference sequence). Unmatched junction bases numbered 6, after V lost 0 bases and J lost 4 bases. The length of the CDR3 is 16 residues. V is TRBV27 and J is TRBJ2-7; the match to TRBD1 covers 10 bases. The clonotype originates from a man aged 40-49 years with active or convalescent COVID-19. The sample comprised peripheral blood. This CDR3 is CASSLSRGQGRYEQYF. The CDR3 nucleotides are TGTGCCAGCAGTTTATCTAGGGGACAGGGGAGGTACGAGCAGTACTTC.